The entry below gives a single T cell receptor beta chain sequence along with its context. At one boundary the junction diverges from the germline segment, which might be a read error. This entry is derived from a study of molecular identifiers for immune sequencing clone quantification. Germline V gene sequence: CDR1 SEHNR, CDR2 FQNEAQ (reference sequence). The CDR3 sequence is 17 residues long. TCRdb itself ran the PCR reads through MiXCR, one entry per CDR3 protein. The sample has around 460,000 distinct CDR3 sequences, 20% to 25% seen once. Sequencing used naive CD8+ T cells from blood, with Jurkat cell RNA spiked in. Subset here: FACS-sorted CD8+CD4-CCR7+CD45RA+ naive T cells. The V gene is TRBV7-9, the J gene TRBJ1-3; TRBD1 aligns across 7 bases. The receptor was isolated from a human donor in good health. Some libraries in this study had Jurkat cell RNA spiked in. CDR3 nucleotides: TGTGCCAGCAGCTTGTTCAGCAGGGGGGTCACTGGAAACACCAGATATTTT. This encodes CASSLFSRGVTGNTRYF.